This T cell receptor (beta chain) was recovered during a study of PD-1 and CTLA-4 blockade in melanoma. CDR3 size: 14 residues. Germline CDR1 and CDR2: SGHRS and YFSETQ. Trimming cost V 3 bases and J 8 bases, with 17 bases left between them. This table comes from immunoSEQ multiplex PCR, and its TCRdb copy is limited to in-frame clones, with some not included. The table lists almost 30,000 clones, roughly 91% of them singletons. The rearrangement links TRBV5-1 to TRBJ1-2; D perhaps matches TRBD1 (6 bases). The source is a human donor with melanoma. This sample comprised CD8+ T cells from peripheral blood, obtained before anti-PD-1 treatment. The CDR3 DNA reads as TGCGCCAGCAGCTCGGGGGCTTCGATTTCGGGCTACACCTTC. It translates to CASSSGASISGYTF.